These T cell receptor beta chains were read from a single sample in a study of cytomegalovirus exposure and HLA in healthy donors. Repertoires were generated with immunoSEQ multiplex PCR, while TCRdb's copy carries only in-frame clones and drops some. The sample contains roughly 150,000 clones, around three quarters of which appear only once. Sequences were obtained from PBMCs. The receptors here all came from a man in his fifties in good health and CMV-seropositive. The CDR3 runs from the conserved cysteine through the conserved F or W. Each record gives: clone size, J gene, V gene, D gene, CDR3 DNA, CDR3 protein. A D gene is named only where the DNA matches it firmly. The size of a clone is reported for some rows only, either as once, few or many, or as a class for expanded clones.

clone_size: NA; j_call: TRBJ1-5; v_call: TRBV7-6; d_call: TRBD1; cdr3_nt: TGTGCCAGCAGCTCAGGACAGGGGGCAACTCAGCCCCAGCATTTT; cdr3_aa: CASSSGQGATQPQHF
clone_size: NA; j_call: TRBJ1-5; v_call: TRBV7-7; d_call: NA; cdr3_nt: TGTGCCAGCAGCACAAAAAGGACAGACCTTTATAGCAATCAGCCCCAGCATTTT; cdr3_aa: CASSTKRTDLYSNQPQHF
clone_size: NA; j_call: TRBJ2-7; v_call: TRBV5-5; d_call: TRBD2; cdr3_nt: TGTGCCAGCAGCTTGGAGGTCCGGGGGGTTTGGAACGAGCAGTACTTC; cdr3_aa: CASSLEVRGVWNEQYF
clone_size: NA; j_call: TRBJ1-1; v_call: TRBV7-2; d_call: NA; cdr3_nt: TGTGCCAGCAGCTCGGACCCAAGGAGGACCGAAGCTTTCTTT; cdr3_aa: CASSSDPRRTEAFF
clone_size: NA; j_call: TRBJ2-3; v_call: TRBV5-4; d_call: NA; cdr3_nt: TGTGCCAGCAGCTTGGGTGGAGCTAGCACAGATACGCAGTATTTT; cdr3_aa: CASSLGGASTDTQYF
clone_size: NA; j_call: TRBJ1-2; v_call: TRBV29-1; d_call: TRBD1; cdr3_nt: TGCAGCGTTGAAGGGACAGGCACGGTCTACACCTTC; cdr3_aa: CSVEGTGTVYTF
clone_size: NA; j_call: TRBJ2-1; v_call: TRBV5-1; d_call: TRBD2; cdr3_nt: TGCGCCAGCAGCTTGGGGGCTAGCGGGGGGGGCCGTGAGCAGTTCTTC; cdr3_aa: CASSLGASGGGREQFF
clone_size: NA; j_call: TRBJ2-7; v_call: TRBV11-2; d_call: NA; cdr3_nt: TGTGCCAGCAGCCCCATTCGCGGGGTCCCCTACGAGCAGTACTTC; cdr3_aa: CASSPIRGVPYEQYF
clone_size: once; j_call: TRBJ1-1; v_call: TRBV2; d_call: NA; cdr3_nt: TGTGCCAGCAGTGAAGACAGGGTCACTGAAGCTTTCTTT; cdr3_aa: CASSEDRVTEAFF
clone_size: NA; j_call: TRBJ2-7; v_call: TRBV5-4; d_call: TRBD2; cdr3_nt: TGTGCCAGCAGCTTGGGAGGGACTACAACCTACGAGCAGTACTTC; cdr3_aa: CASSLGGTTTYEQYF
clone_size: NA; j_call: TRBJ2-1; v_call: TRBV29-1; d_call: TRBD1; cdr3_nt: TGCAGCGTGACCAGGGGGCGCGATGAGCAGTTCTTC; cdr3_aa: CSVTRGRDEQFF
clone_size: NA; j_call: TRBJ2-1; v_call: TRBV25-1; d_call: NA; cdr3_nt: TGTGCCAGCAGGGACAGAAACAATGAGCAGTTCTTC; cdr3_aa: CASRDRNNEQFF
clone_size: NA; j_call: TRBJ2-6; v_call: TRBV5-4; d_call: TRBD1; cdr3_nt: TGTGCCAGCAGCCGTACAGGGGGCGGACACTCTGGGGCCAACGTCCTGACTTTC; cdr3_aa: CASSRTGGGHSGANVLTF
clone_size: NA; j_call: TRBJ2-7; v_call: TRBV10-2; d_call: TRBD1; cdr3_nt: TGCGCCACCGGGCAACAGGGGTACGAGCAGTACTTC; cdr3_aa: CATGQQGYEQYF
clone_size: once; j_call: TRBJ2-5; v_call: TRBV15; d_call: NA; cdr3_nt: TGTGCCACCAGCACCCGGCAAGGGGGGGGGCAAGAGACCCAGTACTTC; cdr3_aa: CATSTRQGGGQETQYF
clone_size: NA; j_call: TRBJ2-5; v_call: TRBV2; d_call: TRBD2; cdr3_nt: TGTGCCAGCAGTGAAGTTTTAGCGGGGGACCAAGAGACCCAGTACTTC; cdr3_aa: CASSEVLAGDQETQYF
clone_size: few; j_call: TRBJ2-1; v_call: TRBV29-1; d_call: NA; cdr3_nt: TGCAGCGTGGATAGGACAGCCTACAATGAGCAGTTCTTC; cdr3_aa: CSVDRTAYNEQFF
clone_size: few; j_call: TRBJ2-2; v_call: TRBV4-3; d_call: NA; cdr3_nt: TGCGCCAGCAGACCCGTTTCGGACACCGGGGAGCTGTTTTTT; cdr3_aa: CASRPVSDTGELFF
clone_size: NA; j_call: TRBJ2-3; v_call: TRBV9; d_call: TRBD1; cdr3_nt: TGTGCCAGCAGCGAGGACAGGGTTTCTACAGATACGCAGTATTTT; cdr3_aa: CASSEDRVSTDTQYF
clone_size: NA; j_call: TRBJ1-5; v_call: TRBV7-2; d_call: NA; cdr3_nt: TGTGCCAGCAGAGCGGACTCTTATCAGCCCCAGCATTTT; cdr3_aa: CASRADSYQPQHF
clone_size: NA; j_call: TRBJ2-7; v_call: TRBV19; d_call: TRBD2; cdr3_nt: TGTGCCAGTTCGCCTAGCGGGGGGAAATCCTACGAGCAGTACTTC; cdr3_aa: CASSPSGGKSYEQYF
clone_size: NA; j_call: TRBJ1-4; v_call: TRBV9; d_call: NA; cdr3_nt: TGTGCCAGCAGCGTAGGGGGGGAAGGAAAACTGTTTTTT; cdr3_aa: CASSVGGEGKLFF
clone_size: NA; j_call: TRBJ1-1; v_call: TRBV5-1; d_call: TRBD1; cdr3_nt: TGCGCCAGCAGCTTGTTCTGGACAGGGGGCTCTGAAGCTTTCTTT; cdr3_aa: CASSLFWTGGSEAFF
clone_size: few; j_call: TRBJ1-5; v_call: TRBV2; d_call: NA; cdr3_nt: TGTGCCAGCAGTTACGGGGGGGTCGGCAATCAGCCCCAGCATTTT; cdr3_aa: CASSYGGVGNQPQHF
clone_size: NA; j_call: TRBJ2-3; v_call: TRBV5-4; d_call: NA; cdr3_nt: TGTGCCAGCACCCCTGGGGGGGGCTACGTTACAGATACGCAGTATTTT; cdr3_aa: CASTPGGGYVTDTQYF
clone_size: NA; j_call: TRBJ1-6; v_call: TRBV5-5; d_call: TRBD1; cdr3_nt: TGTGCCAGCAGCTCCTGGACAGGGGTTAATTCACCCCTCCACTTT; cdr3_aa: CASSSWTGVNSPLHF
clone_size: NA; j_call: TRBJ2-7; v_call: TRBV7-9; d_call: NA; cdr3_nt: TGTGCCAGCAACCTAGATGTGGGCGAGCAGTACTTC; cdr3_aa: CASNLDVGEQYF
clone_size: few; j_call: TRBJ2-3; v_call: TRBV6-5; d_call: NA; cdr3_nt: TGTGCCAGCAGTTGGGGCAGTAATACGCAGTATTTT; cdr3_aa: CASSWGSNTQYF
clone_size: NA; j_call: TRBJ2-2; v_call: TRBV7-8; d_call: TRBD1; cdr3_nt: TGTGCCAGCAGCCCGACAGGGGTCGCCGGGGAGCTGTTTTTT; cdr3_aa: CASSPTGVAGELFF
clone_size: NA; j_call: TRBJ2-2; v_call: TRBV19; d_call: NA; cdr3_nt: TGTGCCAGTAGTATGGACATTAACACCGGGGAGCTGTTTTTT; cdr3_aa: CASSMDINTGELFF
clone_size: NA; j_call: TRBJ1-1; v_call: TRBV7-9; d_call: NA; cdr3_nt: TGTGCCAGCAGCTTAGATTTGGGGGCTCCAGAAGCTTTCTTT; cdr3_aa: CASSLDLGAPEAFF
clone_size: few; j_call: TRBJ1-1; v_call: TRBV11-2; d_call: NA; cdr3_nt: TGTGCCAGCAGCTTAGAGTTTGCGGGAGCTTTCTTT; cdr3_aa: CASSLEFAGAFF
clone_size: NA; j_call: TRBJ1-2; v_call: TRBV28; d_call: TRBD1; cdr3_nt: TGTGCCAGCACCTTGGGGGGGACAGGCGCGTGGCATGGCTACACCTTC; cdr3_aa: CASTLGGTGAWHGYTF
clone_size: NA; j_call: TRBJ2-1; v_call: TRBV5-1; d_call: TRBD2; cdr3_nt: TGCGCCAGCAGCTTGGACCGGCGGGGGGCCTACAATGAGCAGTTCTTC; cdr3_aa: CASSLDRRGAYNEQFF
clone_size: NA; j_call: TRBJ1-2; v_call: TRBV18; d_call: NA; cdr3_nt: TGTGCCAGCTCACCACCTCCCGGGGACTATGGCTACACCTTC; cdr3_aa: CASSPPPGDYGYTF
clone_size: NA; j_call: TRBJ2-7; v_call: TRBV4-1; d_call: TRBD1; cdr3_nt: TGCGCCAGCAGCGTAACCCCGGGACAGTTCTACGAGCAGTACTTC; cdr3_aa: CASSVTPGQFYEQYF
clone_size: NA; j_call: TRBJ2-5; v_call: TRBV10-3; d_call: NA; cdr3_nt: TGTGCCATCAGTGAGTCGAGGAGAGTAGCGGCACAAGAGACCCAGTACTTC; cdr3_aa: CAISESRRVAAQETQYF
clone_size: NA; j_call: TRBJ2-5; v_call: TRBV7-6; d_call: TRBD2; cdr3_nt: TGTGCCAGCAGCTTAGGACTAGCGGGGTACCAAGAGACCCAGTACTTC; cdr3_aa: CASSLGLAGYQETQYF
clone_size: NA; j_call: TRBJ1-6; v_call: TRBV2; d_call: TRBD1; cdr3_nt: TGTGCCAGGGGACAGGGGGCGATTTCACCCCTCCACTTT; cdr3_aa: CARGQGAISPLHF
clone_size: NA; j_call: TRBJ1-1; v_call: TRBV27; d_call: NA; cdr3_nt: TGTGCCAGCAGTTTATCGGGCGGGGTCGGCACTGAAGCTTTCTTT; cdr3_aa: CASSLSGGVGTEAFF
clone_size: once; j_call: TRBJ1-1; v_call: TRBV5-6; d_call: TRBD1; cdr3_nt: TGTGCCAGCAGGTGGGACAGGGGGTCCACTGAAGCTTTCTTT; cdr3_aa: CASRWDRGSTEAFF
clone_size: few; j_call: TRBJ1-4; v_call: TRBV9; d_call: TRBD1; cdr3_nt: TGTGCCAGCAGCGTAGAAGGACAGGGTAATGAAAAACTGTTTTTT; cdr3_aa: CASSVEGQGNEKLFF
clone_size: NA; j_call: TRBJ1-1; v_call: TRBV21-1; d_call: NA; cdr3_nt: TGTGCCAGCAGCGGTCAGGGGTGGGAGAACACTGAAGCTTTCTTT; cdr3_aa: CASSGQGWENTEAFF
clone_size: NA; j_call: TRBJ2-7; v_call: TRBV28; d_call: NA; cdr3_nt: TGTGCCAGCAGCAGTACCTCCTACGAGCAGTACTTC; cdr3_aa: CASSSTSYEQYF
clone_size: NA; j_call: TRBJ2-7; v_call: TRBV19; d_call: NA; cdr3_nt: TGTGCCATCCCGCCCGGTTACTTC; cdr3_aa: CAIPPGYF
clone_size: NA; j_call: TRBJ1-1; v_call: TRBV6-5; d_call: TRBD1; cdr3_nt: TGTGCCAGCAGTAAGTCCAGGGGGAAATGGACTGAAGCTTTCTTT; cdr3_aa: CASSKSRGKWTEAFF
clone_size: NA; j_call: TRBJ2-5; v_call: TRBV4-2; d_call: TRBD1; cdr3_nt: TGTGCCAGCAGCCAAGTTCAAGGGGGCTTTGAGGAGACCCAGTACTTC; cdr3_aa: CASSQVQGGFEETQYF
clone_size: NA; j_call: TRBJ2-1; v_call: TRBV7-9; d_call: TRBD1; cdr3_nt: TGTGCCAGCAGCCGCTCTAGAGGGGGCAACTGGAATGAGCAGTTCTTC; cdr3_aa: CASSRSRGGNWNEQFF
clone_size: NA; j_call: TRBJ1-1; v_call: TRBV7-6; d_call: TRBD1; cdr3_nt: TGTGCCAGCAGCGAGGGGACAGATGAAGCTTTCTTT; cdr3_aa: CASSEGTDEAFF
clone_size: NA; j_call: TRBJ2-5; v_call: TRBV10-1; d_call: TRBD1; cdr3_nt: TGCGCCAGCAGTCCCCGACAGGGATCCCAAGAGACCCAGTACTTC; cdr3_aa: CASSPRQGSQETQYF
clone_size: NA; j_call: TRBJ2-5; v_call: TRBV5-1; d_call: TRBD1; cdr3_nt: TGCGCCAGCAGCTTGCCGGGACAGGTGGAGACCCAGTACTTC; cdr3_aa: CASSLPGQVETQYF